This T cell receptor beta chain was captured by sequencing in a study of CD8 T cells in ankylosing spondylitis. Study results and caveats: Within ankylosing spondylitis blood, a TCR beta motif made up of roughly eight highly homologous variants appeared to be characteristic.

Generation of TCR beta libraries employed quantitative 5'-RACE incorporating molecular barcodes. TCRdb re-analysed the 5' RACE reads in MiXCR, keeping a single row per CDR3 protein. Here the sample spans roughly 440,000 distinct CDR3 sequences, 17% being singletons. This CDR3 comprises 16 residues. V lost 2 bases and J 0 bases, leaving 14 bases between the germline ends. This clonotype was seen a few times. The antigen is not known. The chain carries TRBV12-3 or TRBV12-4 and TRBJ2-7; D could derive from TRBD1 or TRBD2 (6 bases each). The origin of this receptor is a male donor with ankylosing spondylitis. The specimen was blood, either unsorted or a sorted T cell fraction (not recorded which). The CDR3: CASSLLAGGASYEQYF. The CDR3 DNA is TGTGCCAGCAGTTTATTGGCCGGGGGCGCCTCCTACGAGCAGTACTTC.